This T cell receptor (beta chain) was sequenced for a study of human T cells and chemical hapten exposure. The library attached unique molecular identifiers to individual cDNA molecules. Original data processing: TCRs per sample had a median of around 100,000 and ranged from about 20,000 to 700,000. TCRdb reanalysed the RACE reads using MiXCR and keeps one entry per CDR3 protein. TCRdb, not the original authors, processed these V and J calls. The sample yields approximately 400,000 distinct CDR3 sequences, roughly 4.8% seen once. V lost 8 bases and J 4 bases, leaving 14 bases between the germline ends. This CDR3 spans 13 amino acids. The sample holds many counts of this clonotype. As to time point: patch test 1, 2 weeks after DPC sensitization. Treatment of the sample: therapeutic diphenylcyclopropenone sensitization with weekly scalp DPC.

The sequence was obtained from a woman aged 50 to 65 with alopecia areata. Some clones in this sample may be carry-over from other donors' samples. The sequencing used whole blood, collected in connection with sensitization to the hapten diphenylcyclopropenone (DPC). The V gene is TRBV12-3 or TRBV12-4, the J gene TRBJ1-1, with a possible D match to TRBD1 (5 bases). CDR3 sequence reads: CASGRGTVTEAFF. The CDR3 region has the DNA TGTGCCAGCGGGAGGGGCACGGTCACTGAAGCTTTCTTT.